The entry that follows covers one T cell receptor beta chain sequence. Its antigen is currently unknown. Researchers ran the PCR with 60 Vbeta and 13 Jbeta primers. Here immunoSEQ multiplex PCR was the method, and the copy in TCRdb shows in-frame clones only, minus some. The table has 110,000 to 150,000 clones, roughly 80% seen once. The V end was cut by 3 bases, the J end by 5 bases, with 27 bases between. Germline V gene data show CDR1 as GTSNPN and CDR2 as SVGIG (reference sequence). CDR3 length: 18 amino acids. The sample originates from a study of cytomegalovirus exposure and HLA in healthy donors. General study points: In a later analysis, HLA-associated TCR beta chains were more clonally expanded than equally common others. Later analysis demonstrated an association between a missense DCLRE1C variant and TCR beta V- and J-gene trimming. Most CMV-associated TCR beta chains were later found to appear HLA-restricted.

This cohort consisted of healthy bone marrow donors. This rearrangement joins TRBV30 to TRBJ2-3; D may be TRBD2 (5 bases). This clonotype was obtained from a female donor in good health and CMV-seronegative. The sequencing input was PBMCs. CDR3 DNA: TGTGCCTGGAGCCCCCTAGCACATGAGTATCCAAATCGAGATACGCAGTATTTT. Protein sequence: CAWSPLAHEYPNRDTQYF.